This passage covers 22 T cell receptor beta chains from one sample sequenced in a study of blood T cell repertoires in COVID-19. Data came from immunoSEQ multiplex PCR; TCRdb stores just in-frame clones and leaves some out. Of fewer than 250,000 clones in the sample, around four fifths were seen once. Sequenced sample: peripheral blood. These receptor sequences come from a man aged 55 to 70 with COVID-19, enrolled during active disease.

The chain uses TRBV5-1 and TRBJ1-1; D is undetermined. Germline assignment: CDR1 SGHRS and CDR2 YFSETQ. The CDR3 is made up of 14 amino acids. V dropped 4 bases and J dropped 7 bases, with 17 bases sitting between them. Written as DNA, the CDR3 is TGCGCCAGCAGCGGTCGGGGAGGTGGGGTTGAAGCTTTCTTT. Encoded protein: CASSGRGGGVEAFF.

This clone has a single count. V usage is TRBV6-5 and J usage is TRBJ1-3, with 7 bases lining up with TRBD1. The V and J ends lost 6 bases and 2 bases, in that order; junction bases with no gene match: 4. This CDR3 spans 14 amino acids. The V gene's germline CDR1 is MNHEY and CDR2 SVGAGI. The CDR3: CASSRGATGNTIYF. The DNA for the CDR3 is TGTGCCAGCAGCAGGGGGGCCACTGGAAACACCATATATTTT.

V usage is TRBV10-3 and J usage is TRBJ2-7; TRBD2 matches 16 bases. The CDR3 sequence is 19 residues long. V was pared by 6 bases and J by 2 bases, with 13 bases of the junction left unmatched. CDR1 is ENHRY and CDR2 is SYGVKD in the germline V gene. CDR3 in amino acids: CAISQISGTSGRAAYEQYF. CDR3 DNA sequence: TGTGCCATCAGCCAAATTTCCGGGACTAGCGGGAGGGCCGCCTACGAGCAGTACTTC.

This chain connects TRBV5-1 to TRBJ2-1, with D possibly TRBD2 on 6 matching bases. The germline CDR1 and CDR2 sequences are SGHRS and YFSETQ. CDR3 length: 14 residues. Trimming removed 4 bases from V and 7 bases from J, with 15 bases in between. As DNA, the CDR3 is TGCGCCAGCAGCGGGGGGTCGCCGGGGAATGAGCAGTTCTTC. Its translation is CASSGGSPGNEQFF.

This clone has a single count. V and J are TRBV30 and TRBJ1-3, with 7 bases identical to TRBD1. CDR1 and CDR2 from the germline V gene are GTSNPN and SVGIG (reference sequence). Germline trimming cut 4 bases from V and 0 bases from J; bases unmatched to any gene: 6. This CDR3 has 15 amino acids. CDR3 bases: TGTGCCTGGAAAGAGACAGGGTACTCTGGAAACACCATATATTTT. It specifies CAWKETGYSGNTIYF.

The J gene is TRBJ1-2, the V gene TRBV19; 7 bases are a match to TRBD1. Germline V gene data show CDR1 as LNHDA and CDR2 as SQIVND (reference sequence). J lost 10 bases, V lost 4 bases, and 9 bases had no gene match. CDR3 length: 13 amino acids. The CDR3 nucleotides read TGTGCCAGTAGTACCGTGACAGGGTTCGTCTACACCTTC. Translated, it gives CASSTVTGFVYTF.

This clone was detected once. The chain recombines TRBV5-1 with TRBJ1-6; no clear D gene. The CDR3 is made up of 15 amino acids. V lost 0 bases and J 4 bases, leaving 8 bases between the germline ends. Per the germline V gene, CDR1 is SGHRS and CDR2 is YFSETQ. The CDR3 spells CASSLVADYNSPLHF. The CDR3 nucleotides read TGCGCCAGCAGCTTGGTTGCGGATTATAATTCACCCCTCCACTTT.

In its sample, this clone was seen a few times. DNA of the CDR3: TGTGCCAGCAGCCCCGGGACAGGGGTCTATGGCTACACCTTC. Amino acids: CASSPGTGVYGYTF. J is TRBJ1-2 and V is TRBV14; 10 nucleotides align to TRBD1. With V trimmed by 4 bases and J by 4 bases, 3 bases remained unmatched. Germline loops: CDR1 SGHDN, CDR2 FVKESK. The CDR3 is made up of 14 amino acids.

V usage is TRBV14 and J usage is TRBJ2-2; D remains unclear. Germline assignment: CDR1 SGHDN and CDR2 FVKESK. This CDR3 comprises 15 residues. Between the trimmed V and J ends, which lost 1 base and 1 base, there was a span of 7 bases. In nucleotides, the CDR3 is TGTGCCAGCAGCCAAGGGCCAGGGAACACCGGGGAGCTGTTTTTT. As protein: CASSQGPGNTGELFF.

This clone has a handful of counts. This rearrangement joins TRBV12-5 to TRBJ1-1; TRBD1 matches at 7 bases. This CDR3 spans 13 amino acids. In germline, CDR1 is LGHNT, CDR2 FRNRAP. The trim removed 1 base at V and 10 bases at J, leaving 6 bases unmatched. The CDR3 DNA reads TGTGCTAGTGGTTTGGGACAGGGTGTTGGAGCTTTCTTT. Its translation: CASGLGQGVGAFF.

With regard to this clone: The sample carries other DNA sequences with the same CDR3. The gene calls are TRBV30 and TRBJ2-3; D unresolved. This CDR3 contains 12 residues. V was trimmed by 2 bases and J by 2 bases, leaving 5 bases between them. CDR1 is GTSNPN, CDR2 SVGIG, per germline (reference sequence). The CDR3 here is CAWSLSTDTQYF. The CDR3 nucleotides are TGTGCCTGGAGTCTCTCCACAGATACGCAGTATTTT.

The gene calls are TRBV6-1 and TRBJ1-6; 9 bases fit TRBD1. This CDR3 is 16 amino acids long. J was trimmed by 9 bases and V by 0 bases; bases with no gene match: 6. CDR1 and CDR2 (germline): MNHNS, SASEGT. The CDR3 DNA follows: TGTGCCAGCAGTGAAGCGCAGGCGGGACAGGGTTCACCCCTCCACTTT. Encoded protein: CASSEAQAGQGSPLHF.

Comments on this clone: Other DNA sequences in the sample encode the same CDR3. This rearrangement joins TRBV5-4 to TRBJ1-4, with 8 bases fitting TRBD1. CDR1 SGHNT and CDR2 YYREEE come from the germline V gene (reference sequence). The CDR3 runs 14 residues. Trimming removed 3 bases from V and 8 bases from J; junction bases left unmatched: 6. This CDR3 is CASSSRQGNEKLFF. As DNA, the CDR3 is TGTGCCAGCAGCTCCCGACAGGGGAACGAAAAACTGTTTTTT.

This clone was observed a few times. The J gene is TRBJ1-1, the V gene TRBV18; maybe TRBD1 (6 bases). V dropped 3 bases and J dropped 8 bases, with 10 bases sitting between them. CDR3 size: 12 residues. Germline values: CDR1 KGHSH, CDR2 LQKENI. The CDR3: CASSPATGEAFF. Here the CDR3 DNA reads TGTGCCAGCTCACCCGCGACAGGCGAAGCTTTCTTT.

V is TRBV3-1 (or the pseudogene TRBV3-2) and J is TRBJ2-7; the D gene is possibly TRBD2 (5 bases). The CDR3 totals 12 residues. The germline V gene has CDR1 LGHDT and CDR2 YNNKEL (reference sequence). The V gene lost 1 base and the J gene lost 7 bases, with 8 bases spanning the gap. CDR3 coding DNA: TGTGCCAGCAGCCAAGTCCGGGGTGAGCAGTACTTC. Its protein product is CASSQVRGEQYF.

This clone was detected once. The chain links TRBV28 to TRBJ1-2; TRBD1 matches at 8 bases. Per germline, CDR1 MDHEN and CDR2 SYDVKM. The CDR3 runs to 15 residues. V shed 1 base, J shed 6 bases, and the junction held 7 bases outside the gene matches. CDR3 loop: CASSLFAGGIDGYTF. The CDR3 nucleotides are TGTGCCAGCAGTTTATTTGCAGGGGGCATTGATGGCTACACCTTC.

The chain employs TRBV9 and TRBJ1-3; tentative D call: TRBD1 (5 bases). The V end lost 0 bases, the J end lost 11 bases, and 15 bases lay between the germline ends. This CDR3 region has 14 residues. CDR1 and CDR2 (germline): SGDLS, YYNGEE. This CDR3 is CASSVEAGLAPIYF. CDR3 bases: TGTGCCAGCAGCGTAGAGGCAGGGTTGGCTCCCATATATTTT. Looking up the rest from reference TRBV9 and TRBJ1-3 gives the full variable domain: DSGVTQTPKHLITATGQRVTLRCSPRSGDLSVYWYQQSLDQGLQFLIQYYNGEERAKGNILERFSAQQFPDLHSELNLSSLELGDSALYFCASSVEAGLAPIYFGEGSWLTVV.

The V gene is TRBV28, the J gene TRBJ2-1; 8 bases are shared with TRBD2. The trim removed 2 bases at V and 4 bases at J, leaving 7 bases unmatched. Germline CDR1 and CDR2: MDHEN and SYDVKM. This CDR3 contains 16 residues. The CDR3 bases are TGTGCCAGCAGTTTACGCAGCGGGAGCTTATACAATGAGCAGTTCTTC. Translated: CASSLRSGSLYNEQFF. Full variable domain (missing parts from reference TRBV28 and TRBJ2-1): DVKVTQSSRYLVKRTGEKVFLECVQDMDHENMFWYRQDPGLGLRLIYFSYDVKMKEKGDIPEGYSVSREKKERFSLILESASTNQTSMYLCASSLRSGSLYNEQFFGPGTRLTVL.

Only one count was recorded for this clone. The chain joins TRBV5-1 to TRBJ2-5; no firm D call. Trimming stripped 0 bases from V and 2 bases from J, with 5 bases between. Germline V gives CDR1 SGHRS, CDR2 YFSETQ. This CDR3 region has 13 residues. CDR3 sequence (DNA): TGCGCCAGCAGCTTGGTGAGACAAGAGACCCAGTACTTC. It codes for CASSLVRQETQYF.

This chain links TRBV30 with TRBJ1-2; D is perhaps TRBD1 (6 bases). Germline loops: CDR1 GTSNPN, CDR2 SVGIG (reference sequence). With 0 bases removed from V and 8 bases from J, the gap between germline ends came to 16 bases. CDR3 size: 14 residues. The DNA for the CDR3 is TGTGCCTGGAGTGTACACGGGGGGGCAGGAGGCTACACCTTC. Its protein product is CAWSVHGGAGGYTF.

This chain uses TRBV5-4 with TRBJ1-1; 7 nucleotides line up with TRBD1. The CDR3 loop spans 13 amino acids. Germline CDR1 is SGHNT and CDR2 is YYREEE (reference sequence). The trim removed 3 bases at V and 4 bases at J, leaving 3 bases unmatched. CDR3 nucleotides: TGTGCCAGCAGCTCGAACAGGGGCACTGAAGCTTTCTTT. This codes for CASSSNRGTEAFF.

The chain employs TRBV4-1 and TRBJ1-1; D call uncertain. In germline, CDR1 is MGHRA, CDR2 YSYEKL. The CDR3 covers 18 residues. The V and J ends lost 4 bases and 4 bases respectively, with 25 bases between them. For the CDR3, the DNA is TGCGCCAGCAGCCCCTTAGTGGTACAGTCTCATTTGGGCACTGAAGCTTTCTTT. This sequence encodes CASSPLVVQSHLGTEAFF.